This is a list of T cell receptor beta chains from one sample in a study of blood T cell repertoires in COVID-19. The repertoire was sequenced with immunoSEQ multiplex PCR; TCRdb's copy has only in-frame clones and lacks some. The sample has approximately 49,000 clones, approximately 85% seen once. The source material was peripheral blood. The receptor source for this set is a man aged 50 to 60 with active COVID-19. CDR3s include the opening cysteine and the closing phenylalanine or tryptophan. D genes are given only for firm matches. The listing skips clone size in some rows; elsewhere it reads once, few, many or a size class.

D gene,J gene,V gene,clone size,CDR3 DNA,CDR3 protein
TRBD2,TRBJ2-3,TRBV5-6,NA,TGTGCCAGCAGGGGAATAGCGGGAGGAAAGGGTAGCACAGATACGCAGTATTTT,CASRGIAGGKGSTDTQYF
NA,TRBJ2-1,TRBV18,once,TGTGCCAGCTCAGTACGGGATGAGCAGTTCTTC,CASSVRDEQFF
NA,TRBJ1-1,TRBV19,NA,TGTGCCAGTAGTATAACTGGAGGGGACAACACTGAAGCTTTCTTT,CASSITGGDNTEAFF
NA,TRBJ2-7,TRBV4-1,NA,TGCGCCAGCAGCCGGCGTGCGGTAACCTACGAGCAGTACTTC,CASSRRAVTYEQYF
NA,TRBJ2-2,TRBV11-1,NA,TGTGCCAGCCTGGATGTCAGGGGTCACACCGGGGAGCTGTTTTTT,CASLDVRGHTGELFF
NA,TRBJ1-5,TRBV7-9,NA,TGTGCCAGCAGCTCAGGGGGCAATCAGCCCCAGCATTTT,CASSSGGNQPQHF
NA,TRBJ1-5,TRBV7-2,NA,TGTGCCAGTGGGGGGTTTCGGAATCAGCCCCAGCATTTT,CASGGFRNQPQHF
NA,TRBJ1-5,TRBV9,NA,TGTGCCAGCAGCGTTGGGCAGGGTAATCAGCCCCAGCATTTT,CASSVGQGNQPQHF
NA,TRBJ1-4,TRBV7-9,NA,TGTGCCAGCAGCAGACGACAGGAGACGAATGAAAAACTGTTTTTT,CASSRRQETNEKLFF
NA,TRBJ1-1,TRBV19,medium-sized,TGTGCCAGCCTGGCCAGGGTTGGCACTGAAGCTTTCTTT,CASLARVGTEAFF
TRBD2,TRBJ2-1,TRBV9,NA,TGTGCCAGCAGCGTAGCAGCGGGACCGGGGGAGCAGTTCTTC,CASSVAAGPGEQFF